Listed below are T cell receptor beta chains from one sample, sequenced in a study of cytomegalovirus exposure and HLA in healthy donors. The data were produced by immunoSEQ multiplex PCR, yet TCRdb's version contains in-frame clones alone and is incomplete. The sample shows about 140,000 clones, about 80% of them seen only once. The specimen sequenced was PBMCs. The receptors were gathered from a man younger than 45 in good health and CMV-seropositive. CDR3s include the opening cysteine and the closing phenylalanine or tryptophan. Each record gives: D gene, clone size, V gene, J gene, CDR3 DNA, CDR3 protein. A D gene is named only where the DNA matches it firmly. The size field is filled for only some rows; it gives once, few, many or a size class.

D gene: NA; clone size: once; V gene: TRBV5-3; J gene: TRBJ1-5; CDR3 DNA: TGTGCCAGAAGCTTGGCGGGGTGTAGAAATCAGCCCCAGCATTTT; CDR3 protein: CARSLAGCRNQPQHF
D gene: NA; clone size: NA; V gene: TRBV7-5; J gene: TRBJ2-2; CDR3 DNA: TGTGCCAGAAGCTTTCTCTTAATACAGGGGGCGATTAACACCGGGGAGCTGTTTTTT; CDR3 protein: CARSFLLIQGAINTGELFF
D gene: NA; clone size: NA; V gene: TRBV5-1; J gene: TRBJ1-4; CDR3 DNA: TGCGCCAGCAGCCCCGGGGGACCAGTGGGGGAACTGTTTTTT; CDR3 protein: CASSPGGPVGELFF
D gene: TRBD1; clone size: once; V gene: TRBV19; J gene: TRBJ2-7; CDR3 DNA: TGTGCCAGTAGTTCGCCGGGACAGGGATACGAGCAGTACTTC; CDR3 protein: CASSSPGQGYEQYF
D gene: TRBD2; clone size: NA; V gene: TRBV5-8; J gene: TRBJ2-7; CDR3 DNA: TGTGCCAGCAGCAACCCGACTAGCGGGAGGTCCTACGAGCAGTACTTC; CDR3 protein: CASSNPTSGRSYEQYF
D gene: NA; clone size: NA; V gene: TRBV19; J gene: TRBJ1-1; CDR3 DNA: TGTGCCAGTAGTATTCAGGGACTCCGGGGGACTGAAGCTTTCTTT; CDR3 protein: CASSIQGLRGTEAFF
D gene: NA; clone size: once; V gene: TRBV5-6; J gene: TRBJ2-5; CDR3 DNA: TGTGCCAGCAGCGGGACTTCGGCGGGACAAGAGACCCAGTACTTC; CDR3 protein: CASSGTSAGQETQYF
D gene: NA; clone size: NA; V gene: TRBV5-1; J gene: TRBJ2-3; CDR3 DNA: TGCGCCAGCACCCTGGGTGCTAGCGTTAGCACAGATACGCAGTATTTT; CDR3 protein: CASTLGASVSTDTQYF
D gene: TRBD1; clone size: NA; V gene: TRBV7-6; J gene: TRBJ2-1; CDR3 DNA: TGTGCCAGCAGCTTAGGACAGGGGAATGAGCAGTTCTTC; CDR3 protein: CASSLGQGNEQFF
D gene: NA; clone size: NA; V gene: TRBV18; J gene: TRBJ1-3; CDR3 DNA: TGTGCCAGCTCACTCGCTGACAGGTCCTCTGGAAACACCATATATTTT; CDR3 protein: CASSLADRSSGNTIYF
D gene: NA; clone size: NA; V gene: TRBV10-2; J gene: TRBJ2-2; CDR3 DNA: TGCGCCACCCGACAGATTTCTAACACCGGGGAGCTGTTTTTT; CDR3 protein: CATRQISNTGELFF
D gene: TRBD1; clone size: few; V gene: TRBV7-9; J gene: TRBJ2-3; CDR3 DNA: TGTGCCAGCAGGTTAGGGGGGACAGGAATTACAGATACGCAGTATTTT; CDR3 protein: CASRLGGTGITDTQYF
D gene: NA; clone size: NA; V gene: TRBV19; J gene: TRBJ2-1; CDR3 DNA: TGTGCCAGTAGTTACGTGAGAAATGAGCAGTTCTTC; CDR3 protein: CASSYVRNEQFF
D gene: NA; clone size: few; V gene: TRBV6-1; J gene: TRBJ1-1; CDR3 DNA: TGTGCCAGCGGGGGACTCACAGCTAACACTGAAGCTTTCTTT; CDR3 protein: CASGGLTANTEAFF
D gene: NA; clone size: NA; V gene: TRBV11-2; J gene: TRBJ1-3; CDR3 DNA: TGTGCCAGCAGCCGAACAGGGCCTGGAAACACCATATATTTT; CDR3 protein: CASSRTGPGNTIYF
D gene: NA; clone size: NA; V gene: TRBV6-1; J gene: TRBJ1-1; CDR3 DNA: TGTGCCAGCAGTGAATTCCAAGGACAGTCCACTGAAGCTTTCTTT; CDR3 protein: CASSEFQGQSTEAFF
D gene: NA; clone size: NA; V gene: TRBV9; J gene: TRBJ1-1; CDR3 DNA: TGTGCCAGCAGCGTAGGGGAGGGGGGTCCGAACACTGAAGCTTTCTTT; CDR3 protein: CASSVGEGGPNTEAFF
D gene: TRBD1; clone size: NA; V gene: TRBV7-2; J gene: TRBJ1-4; CDR3 DNA: TGTGCCAGCAGCAAGGACAGGGGAGGCGAAAAACTGTTTTTT; CDR3 protein: CASSKDRGGEKLFF
D gene: NA; clone size: NA; V gene: TRBV5-1; J gene: TRBJ1-1; CDR3 DNA: TGCGCCAGCAGGCTGAATCACAGGGTTAGGGACACTGAAGCTTTCTTT; CDR3 protein: CASRLNHRVRDTEAFF
D gene: TRBD2; clone size: few; V gene: TRBV6-1; J gene: TRBJ2-3; CDR3 DNA: TGTGCCAGCAGCTTCGGCGGGGGGCAGGTAGATACGCAGTATTTT; CDR3 protein: CASSFGGGQVDTQYF
D gene: NA; clone size: NA; V gene: TRBV6-5; J gene: TRBJ2-5; CDR3 DNA: TGTGCCAGCAGTTACTCGCAGGGGATTATGACCCAGTACTTC; CDR3 protein: CASSYSQGIMTQYF
D gene: NA; clone size: NA; V gene: TRBV7-2; J gene: TRBJ2-4; CDR3 DNA: TGTGCCAGCAGCCCTTTTACTAGCTCGCAAAACATTCAGTACTTC; CDR3 protein: CASSPFTSSQNIQYF